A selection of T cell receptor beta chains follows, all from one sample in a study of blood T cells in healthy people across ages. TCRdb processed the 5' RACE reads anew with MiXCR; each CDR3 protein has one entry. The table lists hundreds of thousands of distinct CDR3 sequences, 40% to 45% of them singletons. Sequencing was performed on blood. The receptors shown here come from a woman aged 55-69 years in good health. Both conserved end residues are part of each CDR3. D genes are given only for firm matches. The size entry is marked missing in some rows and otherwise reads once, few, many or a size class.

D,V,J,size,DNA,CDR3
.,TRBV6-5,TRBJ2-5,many,TGTGCCAGCAGTCACCGGGGGGCGCGCTTGGAGACCCAGTACTTC,CASSHRGARLETQYF
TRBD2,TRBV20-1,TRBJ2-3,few,TGCAGTGCTAGGCCCCGACTAGCGGGTACCACAGATACGCAGTATTTT,CSARPRLAGTTDTQYF
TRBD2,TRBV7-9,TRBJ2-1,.,TGTGCCAGCAGCCCGTCCGGCCTTGGGGCGGGAGTTAACAATGAGCAGTTCTTC,CASSPSGLGAGVNNEQFF
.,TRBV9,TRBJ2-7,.,TGTGCCAGCAGCCCCACTGCGGATCGCTCCTACAATGAGCAGTACTTC,CASSPTADRSYNEQYF
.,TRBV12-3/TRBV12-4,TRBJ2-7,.,TGTGCCAGCAGGATAGACGTAGCCTACGAGCAGTACTTC,CASRIDVAYEQYF
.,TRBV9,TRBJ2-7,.,TGTGCCAGCAGCTTGGGGGTGGAGGAGCAGTACTTC,CASSLGVEEQYF
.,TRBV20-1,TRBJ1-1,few,TGCAGTGCGTTCCCAGGGGTTAGGATGAACACTGAAGCTTTCTTT,CSAFPGVRMNTEAFF
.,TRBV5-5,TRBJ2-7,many,TGTGCCAGCAGCTTGGAGGGGAGGTCCTACGAGCAGTACTTC,CASSLEGRSYEQYF
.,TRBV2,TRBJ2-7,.,TGTGCCAGCAGTGTCGAGGGGGGCCGGACCAGCTCCTACGAGCAGTACTTC,CASSVEGGRTSSYEQYF
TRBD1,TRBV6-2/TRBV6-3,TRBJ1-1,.,TGTGCCAGCCGGCGGGCAGGGGGAGACACTGAAGCTTTCTTT,CASRRAGGDTEAFF
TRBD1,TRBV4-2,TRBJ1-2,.,TGTGCCAGCAGCCTCGGACAGGGAGGGAATTATGGCTACACCTTC,CASSLGQGGNYGYTF
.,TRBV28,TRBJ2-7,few,TGTGCCAGCAGCGGACAAAACTACGAGCAGTACTTC,CASSGQNYEQYF